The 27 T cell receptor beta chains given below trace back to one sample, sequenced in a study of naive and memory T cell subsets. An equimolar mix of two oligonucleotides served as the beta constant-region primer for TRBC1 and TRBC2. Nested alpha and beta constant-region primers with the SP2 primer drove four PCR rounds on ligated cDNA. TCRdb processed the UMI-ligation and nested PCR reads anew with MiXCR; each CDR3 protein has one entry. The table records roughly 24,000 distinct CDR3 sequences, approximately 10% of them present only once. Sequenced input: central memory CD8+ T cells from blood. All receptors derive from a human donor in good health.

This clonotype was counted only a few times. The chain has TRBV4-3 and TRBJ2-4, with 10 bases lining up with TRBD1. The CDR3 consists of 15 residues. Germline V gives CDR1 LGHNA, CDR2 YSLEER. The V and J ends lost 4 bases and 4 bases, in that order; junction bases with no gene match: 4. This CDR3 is CASSLRDRGKNIQYF. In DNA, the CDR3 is TGCGCCAGCAGCCTACGGGACAGGGGTAAAAACATTCAGTACTTC.

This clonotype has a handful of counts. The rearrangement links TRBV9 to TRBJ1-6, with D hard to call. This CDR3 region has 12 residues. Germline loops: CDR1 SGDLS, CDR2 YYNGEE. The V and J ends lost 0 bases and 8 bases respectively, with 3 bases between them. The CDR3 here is CASSVGYSPLHF. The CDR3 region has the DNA TGTGCCAGCAGCGTAGGATATTCACCCCTCCACTTT.

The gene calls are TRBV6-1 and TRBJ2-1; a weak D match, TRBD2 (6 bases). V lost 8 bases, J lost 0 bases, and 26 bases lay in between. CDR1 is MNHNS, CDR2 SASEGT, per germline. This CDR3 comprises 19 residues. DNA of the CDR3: TGTGCCAGCCGAGTTCCTGGCGCTAGCGCCGGAAGCTCCTACAATGAGCAGTTCTTC. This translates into CASRVPGASAGSSYNEQFF.

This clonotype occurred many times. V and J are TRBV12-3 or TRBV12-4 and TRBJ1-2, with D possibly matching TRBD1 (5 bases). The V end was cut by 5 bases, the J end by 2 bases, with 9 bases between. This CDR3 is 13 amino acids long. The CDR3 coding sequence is TGTGCCAGCAGTGACCCAGGGAACTATGGCTACACCTTC. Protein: CASSDPGNYGYTF.

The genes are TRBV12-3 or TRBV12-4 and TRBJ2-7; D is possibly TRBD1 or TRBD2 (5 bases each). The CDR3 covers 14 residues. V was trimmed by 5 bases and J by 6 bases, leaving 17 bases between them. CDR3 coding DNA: TGTGCCAGCAGTGGGGACGGACTGACGCGCGAGCAGTACTTC. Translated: CASSGDGLTREQYF.

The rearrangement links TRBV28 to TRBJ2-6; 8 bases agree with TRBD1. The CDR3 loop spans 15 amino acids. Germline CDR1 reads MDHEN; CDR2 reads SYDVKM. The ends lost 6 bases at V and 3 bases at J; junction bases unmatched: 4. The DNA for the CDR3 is TGTGCCAGCAGAGACAGGGGCTTTGGGGCCAACGTCCTGACTTTC. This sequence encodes CASRDRGFGANVLTF.

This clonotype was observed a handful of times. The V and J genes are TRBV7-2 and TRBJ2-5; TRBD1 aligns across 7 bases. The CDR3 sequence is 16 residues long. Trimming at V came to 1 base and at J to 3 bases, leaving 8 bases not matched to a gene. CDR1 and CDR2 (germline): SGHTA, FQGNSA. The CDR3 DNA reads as TGTGCCAGCAGCTTAGGGAATAGTCAGGGGGAAGAGACCCAGTACTTC. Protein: CASSLGNSQGEETQYF.

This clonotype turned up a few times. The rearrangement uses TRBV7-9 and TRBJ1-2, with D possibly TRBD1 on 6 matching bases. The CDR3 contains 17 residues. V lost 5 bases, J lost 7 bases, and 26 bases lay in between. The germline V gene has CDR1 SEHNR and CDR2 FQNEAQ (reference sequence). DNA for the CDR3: TGTGCCAGCAGCCCTGGTCCGGGGGCAGGATCGCATTCTGGCTACACCTTC. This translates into CASSPGPGAGSHSGYTF.

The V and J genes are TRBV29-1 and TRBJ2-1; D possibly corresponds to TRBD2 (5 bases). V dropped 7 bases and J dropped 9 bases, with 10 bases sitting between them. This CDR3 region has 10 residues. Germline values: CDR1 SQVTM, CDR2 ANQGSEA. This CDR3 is CSAEGFEQFF. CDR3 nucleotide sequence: TGCAGCGCTGAGGGTTTTGAGCAGTTCTTC.

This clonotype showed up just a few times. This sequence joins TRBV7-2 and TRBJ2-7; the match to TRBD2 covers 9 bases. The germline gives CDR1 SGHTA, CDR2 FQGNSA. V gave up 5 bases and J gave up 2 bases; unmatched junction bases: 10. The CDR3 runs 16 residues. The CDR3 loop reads CASSPPSGRRAYEQYF. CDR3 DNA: TGTGCCAGCAGCCCACCGAGCGGGAGGAGGGCCTACGAGCAGTACTTC.

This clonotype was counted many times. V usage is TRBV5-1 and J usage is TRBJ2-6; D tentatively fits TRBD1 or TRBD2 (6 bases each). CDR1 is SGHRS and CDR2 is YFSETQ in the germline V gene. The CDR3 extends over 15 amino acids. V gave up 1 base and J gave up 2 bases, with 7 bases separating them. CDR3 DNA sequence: TGCGCCAGCAGCTTGCGGGGGCCTGGGGCCAACGTCCTGACTTTC. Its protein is CASSLRGPGANVLTF.

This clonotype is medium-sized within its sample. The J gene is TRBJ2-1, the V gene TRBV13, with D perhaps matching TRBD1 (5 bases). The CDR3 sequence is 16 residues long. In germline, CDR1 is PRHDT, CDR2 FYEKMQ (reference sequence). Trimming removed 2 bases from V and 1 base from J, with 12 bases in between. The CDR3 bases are TGTGCCAGCAGCTTACAGGGTGATGGGTCCTACAATGAGCAGTTCTTC. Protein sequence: CASSLQGDGSYNEQFF.

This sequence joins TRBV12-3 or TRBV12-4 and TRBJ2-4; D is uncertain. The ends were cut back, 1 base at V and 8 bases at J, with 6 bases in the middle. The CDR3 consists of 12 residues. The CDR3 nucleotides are TGTGCCAGCAGTTTAGGGTCAGACATTCAGTACTTC. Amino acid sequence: CASSLGSDIQYF.

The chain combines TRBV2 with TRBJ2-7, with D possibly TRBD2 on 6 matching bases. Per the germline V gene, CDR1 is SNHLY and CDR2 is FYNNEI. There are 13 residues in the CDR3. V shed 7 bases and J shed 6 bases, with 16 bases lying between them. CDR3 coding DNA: TGTGCCAGCAACCAAAGGAGGGCTCTCGAGCAGTACTTC. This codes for CASNQRRALEQYF.

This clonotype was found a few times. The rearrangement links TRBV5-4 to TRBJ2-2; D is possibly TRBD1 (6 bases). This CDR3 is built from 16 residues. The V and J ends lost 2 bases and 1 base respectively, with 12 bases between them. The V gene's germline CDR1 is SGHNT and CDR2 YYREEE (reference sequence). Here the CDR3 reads CASSFYDRLNTGELFF. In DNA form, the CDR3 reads TGTGCCAGCAGCTTTTACGACAGGTTGAACACCGGGGAGCTGTTTTTT. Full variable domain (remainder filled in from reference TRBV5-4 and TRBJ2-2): ETGVTQSPTHLIKTRGQQVTLRCSSQSGHNTVSWYQQALGQGPQFIFQYYREEENGRGNFPPRFSGLQFPNYSSELNVNALELDDSALYLCASSFYDRLNTGELFFGEGSRLTVL.

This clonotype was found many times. The CDR3 here is CASESGTGSSEQYF. The CDR3 nucleotides read TGTGCCAGCGAATCCGGGACAGGGTCGAGCGAGCAGTACTTC. The chain is built from TRBV6-1 and TRBJ2-7, with 9 nucleotides matching TRBD1. The CDR3 length is 14 residues. J gave up 6 bases and V 8 bases, and 11 bases lay outside the gene matches. In germline, CDR1 is MNHNS, CDR2 SASEGT.

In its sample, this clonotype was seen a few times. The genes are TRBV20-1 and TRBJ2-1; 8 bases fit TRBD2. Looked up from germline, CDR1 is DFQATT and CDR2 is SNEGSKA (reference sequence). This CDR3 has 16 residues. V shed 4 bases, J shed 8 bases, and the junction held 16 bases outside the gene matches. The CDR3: CSAIPREGHGSHEQFF. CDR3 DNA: TGCAGTGCTATCCCCCGGGAGGGCCATGGGTCGCATGAGCAGTTCTTC.

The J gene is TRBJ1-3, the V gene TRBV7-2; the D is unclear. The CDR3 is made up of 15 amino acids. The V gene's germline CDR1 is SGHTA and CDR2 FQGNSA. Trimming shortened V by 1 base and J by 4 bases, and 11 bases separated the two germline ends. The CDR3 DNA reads TGTGCCAGCAGCTTAGGGGTAATGATCGGAAACACCATATATTTT. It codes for CASSLGVMIGNTIYF.

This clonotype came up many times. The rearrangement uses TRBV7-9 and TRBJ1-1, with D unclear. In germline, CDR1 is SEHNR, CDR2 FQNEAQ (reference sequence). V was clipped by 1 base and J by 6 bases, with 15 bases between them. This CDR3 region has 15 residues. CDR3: CASSLVTGFTAEAFF. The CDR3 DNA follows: TGTGCCAGCAGCTTAGTGACGGGTTTCACGGCTGAAGCTTTCTTT.

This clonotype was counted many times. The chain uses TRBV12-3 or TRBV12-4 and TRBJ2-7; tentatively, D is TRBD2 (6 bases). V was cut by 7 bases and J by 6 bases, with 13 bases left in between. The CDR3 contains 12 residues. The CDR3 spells CASTQAGGEQYF. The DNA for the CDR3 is TGTGCCAGCACCCAAGCCGGGGGCGAGCAGTACTTC.

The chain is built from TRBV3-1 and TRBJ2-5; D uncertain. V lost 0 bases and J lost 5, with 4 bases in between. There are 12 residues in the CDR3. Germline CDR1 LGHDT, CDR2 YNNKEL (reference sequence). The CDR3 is CASSQERETQYF. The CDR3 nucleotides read TGTGCCAGCAGCCAAGAACGGGAGACCCAGTACTTC.

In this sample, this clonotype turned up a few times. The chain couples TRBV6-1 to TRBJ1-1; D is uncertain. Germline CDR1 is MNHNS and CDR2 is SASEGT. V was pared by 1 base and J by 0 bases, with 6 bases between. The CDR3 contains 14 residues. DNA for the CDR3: TGTGCCAGCAGTGAAGGGGTCCTGAACACTGAAGCTTTCTTT. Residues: CASSEGVLNTEAFF.

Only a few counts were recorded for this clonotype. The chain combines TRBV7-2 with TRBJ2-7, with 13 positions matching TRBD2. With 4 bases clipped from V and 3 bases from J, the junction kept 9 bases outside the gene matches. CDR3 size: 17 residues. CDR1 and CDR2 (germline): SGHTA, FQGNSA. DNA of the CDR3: TGTGCCAGCAGCTCCCGACTAGCGGGAGGTGATGTCTACGAGCAGTACTTC. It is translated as CASSSRLAGGDVYEQYF.

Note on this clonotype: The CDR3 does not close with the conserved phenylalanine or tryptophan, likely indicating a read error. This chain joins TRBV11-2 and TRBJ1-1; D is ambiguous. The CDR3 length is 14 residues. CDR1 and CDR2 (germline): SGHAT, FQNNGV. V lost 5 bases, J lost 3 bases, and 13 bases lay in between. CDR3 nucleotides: TGTGCCAGCAGCCCTTCCCGGGGTTACACTGAAGCTTTCCTT. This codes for CASSPSRGYTEAFL.

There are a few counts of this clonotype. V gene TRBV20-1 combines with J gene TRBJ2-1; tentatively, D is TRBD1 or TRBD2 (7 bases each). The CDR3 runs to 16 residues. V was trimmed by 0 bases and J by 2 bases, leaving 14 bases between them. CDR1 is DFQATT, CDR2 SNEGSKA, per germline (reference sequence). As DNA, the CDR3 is TGCAGTGCTAGAGACGAGGGGAGGGGGCCCTACAATGAGCAGTTCTTC. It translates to CSARDEGRGPYNEQFF.

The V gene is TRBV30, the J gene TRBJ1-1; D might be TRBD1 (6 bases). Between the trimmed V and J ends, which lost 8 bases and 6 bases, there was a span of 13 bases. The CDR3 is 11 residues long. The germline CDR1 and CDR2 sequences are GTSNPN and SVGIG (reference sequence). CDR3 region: CAHGTSAEAFF. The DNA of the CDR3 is TGTGCCCACGGGACAAGCGCTGAAGCTTTCTTT. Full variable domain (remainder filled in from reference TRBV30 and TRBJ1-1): SQTIHQWPATLVQPVGSPLSLECTVEGTSNPNLYWYRQAAGRGLQLLFYSVGIGQISSEVPQNLSASRPQDRQFILSSKKLLLSDSGFYLCAHGTSAEAFFGQGTRLTVV.

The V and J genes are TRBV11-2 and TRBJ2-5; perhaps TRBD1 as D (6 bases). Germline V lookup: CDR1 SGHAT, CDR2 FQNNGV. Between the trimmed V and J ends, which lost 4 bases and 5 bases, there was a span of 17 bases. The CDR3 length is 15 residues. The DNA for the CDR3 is TGTGCCAGCAGCTCAGCACAGGGATTCATGGAGACCCAGTACTTC. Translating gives CASSSAQGFMETQYF.